This is a list of T cell receptor beta chains from one sample in a study of blood T cell repertoires in COVID-19. The repertoire was sequenced with immunoSEQ multiplex PCR; TCRdb's copy has only in-frame clones and lacks some. In the table there are 120,000 or so clones, over 75% of which are singletons. Sequencing was performed on peripheral blood. The receptors were sampled from a man aged 50 or older with acute or convalescent COVID-19. CDR3s include the opening cysteine and the closing phenylalanine or tryptophan. Fields, in order: V gene, D gene, clone size, J gene, CDR3 protein, CDR3 DNA. A D gene is named only where the DNA matches it firmly. Not every row has a clone size; where given, it reads once, few, many or a size class.

>TRBV6-1|-|-|TRBJ2-1
CASSEIGRNEQFF
TGTGCCAGCAGTGAAATCGGCAGGAATGAGCAGTTCTTC
>TRBV5-1|-|few|TRBJ2-4
CASSLDSAKNIQYF
TGCGCCAGCAGCTTGGACAGCGCCAAAAACATTCAGTACTTC
>TRBV2|TRBD2|-|TRBJ2-1
CASRFRSGSSHNEQFF
TGTGCCAGCAGATTTCGGAGCGGGAGCTCCCACAATGAGCAGTTCTTC
>TRBV5-1|TRBD1|-|TRBJ1-3
CASSLKTGGDAGNTIYF
TGCGCCAGCAGCTTGAAAACAGGGGGCGACGCTGGAAACACCATATATTTT
>TRBV6-2/TRBV6-3|TRBD2|-|TRBJ2-1
CASSLIPGLAAYNEQFF
TGTGCCAGCAGCTTAATCCCGGGACTAGCCGCCTACAATGAGCAGTTCTTC
>TRBV10-3|-|once|TRBJ2-1
CAISEPGQLGDEQFF
TGTGCCATCAGTGAGCCTGGACAGCTTGGGGATGAGCAGTTCTTC
>TRBV2|-|once|TRBJ1-3
CASSETRYSGNTIYF
TGTGCCAGCAGTGAAACCAGGTACTCTGGAAACACCATATATTTT
>TRBV15|-|-|TRBJ2-7
CATFISGHLYEQYF
TGTGCCACCTTCATTTCGGGACACCTCTACGAGCAGTACTTC
>TRBV7-9|-|-|TRBJ2-1
CASSPTGTPAQFF
TGTGCCAGCAGCCCAACAGGGACCCCCGCTCAGTTCTTC
>TRBV19|-|once|TRBJ2-7
CASKGITIGGYEQYF
TGTGCCAGTAAAGGGATCACCATCGGGGGCTACGAGCAGTACTTC
>TRBV10-3|-|-|TRBJ1-5
CATSAGDIVNQPQHF
TGTGCCACCTCCGCGGGGGACATTGTTAATCAGCCCCAGCATTTT
>TRBV7-2|TRBD2|-|TRBJ2-3
CASSSQVSGIDTQYF
TGTGCCAGCAGCTCCCAGGTTAGCGGGATAGATACGCAGTATTTT
>TRBV16|-|-|TRBJ2-1
CASSQSGALAYGEQFF
TGTGCCAGCAGCCAATCGGGCGCCTTGGCGTACGGTGAGCAGTTCTTC
>TRBV5-6|TRBD2|-|TRBJ2-7
CASSLVLAGSSYEQYF
TGTGCCAGCAGCTTGGTTCTAGCGGGGTCTTCCTACGAGCAGTACTTC
>TRBV7-2|TRBD2|-|TRBJ2-1
CASSATSSAYNEQFF
TGTGCCAGCAGCGCGACTAGCTCTGCTTACAATGAGCAGTTCTTC
>TRBV19|-|once|TRBJ1-1
CAAKLTHPSNTEAFF
TGTGCAGCCAAGTTAACCCATCCATCGAACACTGAAGCTTTCTTT
>TRBV5-1|TRBD2|once|TRBJ2-1
CASSLALAGAGYNEQFF
TGCGCCAGCAGCTTGGCACTAGCGGGAGCGGGCTACAATGAGCAGTTCTTC
>TRBV19|-|-|TRBJ1-3
CASRLPTGSGNTIYF
TGTGCCAGTAGGCTACCCACAGGGAGTGGAAACACCATATATTTT
>TRBV6-5|TRBD1|-|TRBJ2-2
CASRTGARTGELFF
TGTGCCAGCCGAACAGGGGCGCGCACCGGGGAGCTGTTTTTT
>TRBV21-1|-|-|TRBJ2-3
CASSPGTGADTQYF
TGTGCCAGCAGCCCGGGCACAGGAGCAGATACGCAGTATTTT
>TRBV6-1|-|few|TRBJ1-3
CASSEQLISRSGGSGNTIYF
TGTGCCAGCAGTGAACAATTGATATCCCGCTCGGGGGGCTCTGGAAACACCATATATTTT
>TRBV10-2|TRBD2|-|TRBJ2-1
CASSSSGRRGNEQFF
TGCGCCAGCAGCTCGAGCGGGAGAAGGGGCAATGAGCAGTTCTTC
>TRBV11-3|-|-|TRBJ2-5
CASSLVTVDQETQYF
TGTGCCAGCAGCTTAGTGACAGTAGATCAAGAGACCCAGTACTTC
>TRBV19|-|-|TRBJ1-6
CASSRSFYGGTYNSPLHF
TGTGCCAGTAGTAGGAGTTTCTATGGTGGAACCTATAATTCACCCCTCCACTTT
>TRBV21-1|-|-|TRBJ1-2
CASSKAHGQGDYGYTF
TGTGCCAGCAGCAAAGCGCACGGACAGGGGGACTATGGCTACACCTTC
>TRBV10-2|-|-|TRBJ2-7
CASSLDSRGTRSYEQYF
TGCGCCAGCAGCCTGGACAGCAGAGGCACTCGATCCTACGAGCAGTACTTC
>TRBV18|-|-|TRBJ1-6
CASSSISGYNSPLHF
TGTGCCAGCTCATCGATAAGCGGGTATAATTCACCCCTCCACTTT
>TRBV5-1|TRBD2|-|TRBJ2-1
CASSLVSGRNYNEQFF
TGCGCCAGCAGCTTGGTAAGCGGGAGGAATTACAATGAGCAGTTCTTC
>TRBV25-1|-|-|TRBJ2-5
CASSEGWRKETQYF
TGTGCCAGCAGTGAAGGGTGGCGGAAAGAGACCCAGTACTTC